This T cell receptor beta chain was sequenced for a study of regulatory T cells in long-lasting Graves disease. The count of this clonotype is one. iRepertoire HTBI primers and Arm-PCR of CDR3 regions built TCR beta libraries. TCRdb re-called the multiplex PCR reads with MiXCR, one entry per CDR3 protein. The sample lists about 620,000 distinct CDR3 sequences, roughly 15% seen once, with 15% to 20% in the top ten. As to time point: newly diagnosed GD, antithyroid drugs for less than 3 months. PBMCs provided the RNA from which the TCR library was made. A further study also used this sample, focusing on T cells in Graves' hyperthyroidism and ophthalmopathy. That source notes: Most thyroid clonotypes with frequency above 0.001 were detected in blood.

The TCR originated in a woman aged 25-40 years with Graves disease. The source was peripheral blood mononuclear cells (PBMCs), collected at new diagnosis, from a patient treated with antithyroid drugs.

CDR3 amino acids: CAISESASGSTGELFF. The CDR3, as DNA: TGTGCCATCAGTGAGTCGGCTAGCGGGAGTACCGGGGAGCTGTTTTTT. V is TRBV10-3 and J is TRBJ2-2, with 10 nucleotides matching TRBD2. Germline V lookup: CDR1 ENHRY, CDR2 SYGVKD. The CDR3 contains 16 residues. V lost 0 bases to trimming and J lost 5 bases; unmatched junction nucleotides: 3.